One sample yielded the 3 T cell receptor beta chains listed below, sequenced in a study of immune aging and cytomegalovirus after organ transplant. BD Rhapsody targeted mRNA and AbSeq chemistry was used for microwell cell capture and library preparation. TCRdb re-called the single-cell sequencing reads with MiXCR, one entry per CDR3 protein. There are roughly 20,000 distinct CDR3 sequences in the sample; 35% to 40% occur only once, and around 25% lies in the top ten. As for time point: five sample-tagged time points from pre-transplant (day -1) to day 368 post-transplant, pooled. Their cognate antigens are unknown. The starting material was CMV peptide-activated CD4+ and CD8+ T cells sorted from blood, obtained at five time points, pooled. Subset meaning: sorted CD8+CD137+ and CD4+CD154+ T cells after 11 to 13 h CMV IE-1 peptide stimulation. Receptors were obtained from a female donor who had a heart transplant and CMV viremia.

This clonotype was counted only a few times. J is TRBJ2-3 and V is TRBV3-1, with 10 bases lining up with TRBD2. After removal of 2 bases from V and 5 bases from J, the junction contained 1 base not matched to a gene. CDR1 and CDR2 from the germline V gene are LGHDT and YNNKEL (reference sequence). This CDR3 is built from 14 residues. The CDR3, as DNA: TGTGCCAGCAGCCAACAGCGGGAGGGAGATACGCAGTATTTT. As protein: CASSQQREGDTQYF.

This clonotype was seen repeatedly, ten times or more. The rearrangement uses TRBV2 and TRBJ2-3; 11 positions agree with TRBD2. V lost 7 bases, J lost 7 bases, and 7 bases stayed unmatched. CDR1 SNHLY and CDR2 FYNNEI come from the germline V gene. The CDR3 totals 14 residues. The CDR3: CASTPTSGTYTQYF. The CDR3 nucleotides are TGTGCCAGCACCCCGACTAGCGGGACCTATACGCAGTATTTT.

This clonotype ranks as medium-sized. This chain joins TRBV27 and TRBJ2-2, with 8 bases aligning to TRBD1. The CDR3 runs 15 residues. Trimming cost V 5 bases and J 5 bases; bases outside gene matches: 7. Germline loops: CDR1 MNHEY, CDR2 SMNVEV (reference sequence). The CDR3: CASSRPRDRTGELFF. In DNA, the CDR3 is TGTGCCAGCAGTCGCCCCCGGGACAGGACCGGGGAGCTGTTTTTT.